This record concerns one TCR beta chain sequence. Its target is not known. One end of the junction does not line up with germline, which may come from a read error. The data stem from a study of post-analysis software for immune sequencing data. Study at large: In terms of disease course, relapsing-remitting, secondary progressive and progressive-relapsing multiple sclerosis were included.

TCR beta cDNA libraries had unique molecular identifiers. From around 1 to 10 million T cells, a few hundred thousand cDNA molecules were obtained. TCRdb analysed the PCR reads with MiXCR anew, one entry per CDR3 protein. The repertoire holds hundreds of thousands of distinct CDR3 sequences, 30% to 45% seen once, with about an eighth in the top ten. Study outcomes and limitations: Roughly five TRBV segments were significantly more frequent in patients than in controls. TRBV5-6, TRBV5-1 and TRBV20-1 were among these segments.

From germline, CDR1 is SEHNR and CDR2 FQNEAQ (reference sequence). This CDR3 has 12 amino acids. This clonotype was sampled from a girl aged 10 to 17 with multiple sclerosis. The rearrangement links TRBV7-9 to TRBJ2-1, with D unclear. The sequenced material came from blood. The CDR3 is CVSSFGPNGQFF. Written as DNA, the CDR3 is TGTGTCAGCAGCTTCGGACCCAACGGGCAGTTCTTC. Combining the CDR3 with reference TRBV7-9 and TRBJ2-1 gives the whole variable domain DTGVSQNPRHKITKRGQNVTFRCDPISEHNRLYWYRQTLGQGPEFLTYFQNEAQLEKSRLLSDRFSAERPKGSFSTLEIQRTEQGDSAMYLCVSSFGPNGQFFGPGTRLTVL.